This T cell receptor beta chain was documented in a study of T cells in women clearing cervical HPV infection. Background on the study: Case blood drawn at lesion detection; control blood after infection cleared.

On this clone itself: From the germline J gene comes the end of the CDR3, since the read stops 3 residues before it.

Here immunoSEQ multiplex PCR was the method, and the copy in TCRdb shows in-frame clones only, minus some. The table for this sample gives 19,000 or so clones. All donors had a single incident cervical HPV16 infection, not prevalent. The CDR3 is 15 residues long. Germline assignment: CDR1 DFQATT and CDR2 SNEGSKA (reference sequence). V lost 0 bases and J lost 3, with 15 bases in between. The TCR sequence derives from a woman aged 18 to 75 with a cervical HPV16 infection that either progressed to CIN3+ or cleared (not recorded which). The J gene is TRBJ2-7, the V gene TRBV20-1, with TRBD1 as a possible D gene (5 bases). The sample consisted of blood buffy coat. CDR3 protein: CSARDIGAGVYEQYF. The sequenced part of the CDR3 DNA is TGCAGTGCTAGAGATATAGGGGCAGGAGTCTACGAG.